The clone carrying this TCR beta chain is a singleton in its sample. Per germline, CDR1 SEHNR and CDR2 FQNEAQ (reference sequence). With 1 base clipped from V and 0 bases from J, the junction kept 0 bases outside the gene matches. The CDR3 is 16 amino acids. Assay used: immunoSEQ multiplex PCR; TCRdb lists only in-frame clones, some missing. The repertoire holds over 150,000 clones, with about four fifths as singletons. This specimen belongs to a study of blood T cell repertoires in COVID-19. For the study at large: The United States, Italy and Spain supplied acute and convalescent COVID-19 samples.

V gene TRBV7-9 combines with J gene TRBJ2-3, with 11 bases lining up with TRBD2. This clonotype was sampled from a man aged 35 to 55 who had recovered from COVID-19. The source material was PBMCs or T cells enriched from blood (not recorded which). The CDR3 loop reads CASSLGTSGSTDTQYF. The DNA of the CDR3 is TGTGCCAGCAGCTTAGGGACTAGCGGGAGCACAGATACGCAGTATTTT.